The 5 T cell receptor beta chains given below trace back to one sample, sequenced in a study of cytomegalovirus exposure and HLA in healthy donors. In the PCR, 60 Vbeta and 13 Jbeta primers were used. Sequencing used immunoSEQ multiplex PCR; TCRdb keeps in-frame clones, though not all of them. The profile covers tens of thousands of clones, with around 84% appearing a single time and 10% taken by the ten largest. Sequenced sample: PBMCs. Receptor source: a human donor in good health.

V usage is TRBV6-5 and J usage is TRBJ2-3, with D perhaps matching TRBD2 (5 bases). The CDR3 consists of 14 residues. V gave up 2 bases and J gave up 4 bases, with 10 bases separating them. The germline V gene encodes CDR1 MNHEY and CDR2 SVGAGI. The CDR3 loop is CASSYRDDADTQYF. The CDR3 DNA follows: TGTGCCAGCAGTTACCGGGATGATGCAGATACGCAGTATTTT.

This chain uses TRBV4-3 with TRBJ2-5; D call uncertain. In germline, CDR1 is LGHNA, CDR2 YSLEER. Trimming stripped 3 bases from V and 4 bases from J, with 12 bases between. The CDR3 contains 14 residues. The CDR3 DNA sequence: TGCGCCAGCAGCCAGCTAGTACAAGGAGAGACCCAGTACTTC. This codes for CASSQLVQGETQYF.

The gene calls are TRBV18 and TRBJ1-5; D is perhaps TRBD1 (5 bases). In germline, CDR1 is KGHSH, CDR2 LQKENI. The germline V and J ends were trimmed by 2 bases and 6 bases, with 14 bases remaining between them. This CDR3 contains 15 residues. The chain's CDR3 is CASSPLGGVSQPQHF. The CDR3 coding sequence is TGTGCCAGCTCACCATTGGGGGGGGTAAGTCAGCCCCAGCATTTT.

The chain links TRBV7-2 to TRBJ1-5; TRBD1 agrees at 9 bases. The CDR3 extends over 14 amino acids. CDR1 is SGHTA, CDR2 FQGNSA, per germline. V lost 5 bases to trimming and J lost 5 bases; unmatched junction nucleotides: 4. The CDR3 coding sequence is TGTGCCAGCAGCCAAGACAGGGGGTATCAGCCCCAGCATTTT. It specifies CASSQDRGYQPQHF.

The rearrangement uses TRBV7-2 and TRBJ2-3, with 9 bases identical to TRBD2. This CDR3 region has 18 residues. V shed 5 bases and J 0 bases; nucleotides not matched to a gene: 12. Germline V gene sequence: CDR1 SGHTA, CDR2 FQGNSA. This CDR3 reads CASSPRPSGVSSTDTQYF. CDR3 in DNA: TGTGCCAGCAGCCCGCGTCCTAGCGGGGTCTCTAGCACAGATACGCAGTATTTT. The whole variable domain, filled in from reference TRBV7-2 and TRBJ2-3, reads GAGVSQSPSNKVTEKGKDVELRCDPISGHTALYWYRQSLGQGLEFLIYFQGNSAPDKSGLPSDRFSAERTGGSVSTLTIQRTQQEDSAVYLCASSPRPSGVSSTDTQYFGPGTRLTVL.